These T cell receptor beta chains were read from a single sample in a study of shared clonotypes between healthy human individuals. Some clones are missing from TCRdb's copy, which holds only in-frame ones; the method was immunoSEQ multiplex PCR. This repertoire shows more than 2,000,000 clones, 85% to 95% found once; its top ten account for 0.13% to 0.15%. The source material was naive CD4+ T cells sorted from blood. The source is a man aged 18 to 29 in good health. CDR3s include the opening cysteine and the closing phenylalanine or tryptophan.

v_call	j_call	cdr3_aa
TRBV28	TRBJ2-7	CASSLLAVDYEQYF
TRBV13	TRBJ1-3	CASRLESGAIGNTIYF
TRBV7-2	TRBJ2-1	CASSLGTVSYNEQFF
TRBV7-9	TRBJ1-1	CASSPRFGFLGESEAFF
TRBV9	TRBJ1-5	CASSAGQASNQPQHF
TRBV19	TRBJ1-4	CASNFGGNEKLFF
TRBV4-3	TRBJ2-1	CASSQEELSGSPFIEQFF
TRBV28	TRBJ2-7	CASSFPLGQGYEQYF
TRBV19	TRBJ1-2	CASSPGTGGRWYGYTF
TRBV12-1	TRBJ2-7	CASSPYHRDRDEQYF
TRBV18	TRBJ2-7	CASSPPDSYEQYF
TRBV6-6	TRBJ1-1	CASSSTMNTEAFF
TRBV30	TRBJ1-2	CAWWGQGAGYTF
TRBV7-9	TRBJ1-1	CASSLGGADTEAFF
TRBV19	TRBJ1-5	CASSPQGPQPQHF